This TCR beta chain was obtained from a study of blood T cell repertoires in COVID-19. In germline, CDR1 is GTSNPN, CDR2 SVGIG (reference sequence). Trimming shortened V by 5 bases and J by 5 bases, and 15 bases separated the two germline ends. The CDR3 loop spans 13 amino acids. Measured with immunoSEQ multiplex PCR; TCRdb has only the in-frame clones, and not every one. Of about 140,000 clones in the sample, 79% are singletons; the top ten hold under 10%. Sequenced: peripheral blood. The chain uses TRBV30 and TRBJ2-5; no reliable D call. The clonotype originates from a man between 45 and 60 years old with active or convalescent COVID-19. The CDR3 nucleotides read TGTGCCTGGTCCTCTGGCAGTAAGGAGACCCAGTACTTC. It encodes CAWSSGSKETQYF.